This entry lists 18 T cell receptor beta chains sequenced from one sample in a study of shared clonotypes between healthy human individuals. This table comes from immunoSEQ multiplex PCR, and its TCRdb copy is limited to in-frame clones, with some not included. Here the sample spans more than 2 million clones, under 97% being singletons. Sequenced material: naive CD4+ T cells sorted from blood. Subset in this sample: CD45RA+ positively selected. These receptors all come from a man aged 18 to 30 in good health.

This clone was counted a single time. This sequence joins TRBV7-8 and TRBJ2-3, with 8 bases aligning to TRBD2. V dropped 4 bases and J dropped 5; count of bases not matched to a gene: 11. The germline V gene encodes CDR1 SGHVS and CDR2 FQNEAQ. CDR3 size: 16 residues. DNA for the CDR3: TGTGCCAGCAGCTCAAATAGCGGTCGGGGGGGAGATACGCAGTATTTT. Its protein is CASSSNSGRGGDTQYF.

The V and J genes are TRBV11-2 and TRBJ1-1; D is perhaps TRBD1 (6 bases). Trimming left V 6 bases short and J 5 bases short, with 16 bases between. Germline lookup yields CDR1 SGHAT and CDR2 FQNNGV. The CDR3 has 14 amino acids. CDR3 residues: CASRLLQGRTEAFF. CDR3 coding DNA: TGTGCCAGCAGATTATTACAGGGTAGGACTGAAGCTTTCTTT.

The rearrangement joins TRBV18 to TRBJ2-5, with a weak D call TRBD1 (6 bases). CDR3 length: 14 residues. The V gene lost 2 bases and the J gene lost 5 bases, with 12 bases spanning the gap. Per germline, CDR1 KGHSH and CDR2 LQKENI. CDR3 amino acids: CASSPISGDETQYF. The CDR3 DNA reads TGTGCCAGCTCACCAATTTCAGGGGATGAGACCCAGTACTTC.

The rearrangement joins TRBV5-1 to TRBJ2-2; TRBD2 matches at 9 bases. The CDR3 is made up of 15 amino acids. The junction had 4 bases not matched to a gene; V was cut back by 2 bases and J by 5 bases. The germline CDR1 and CDR2 sequences are SGHRS and YFSETQ. CDR3 amino acids: CASSLAGGTTGELFF. The CDR3 DNA follows: TGCGCCAGCAGCTTAGCGGGGGGAACGACCGGGGAGCTGTTTTTT. Together with reference TRBV5-1 and TRBJ2-2, the CDR3 gives the full variable domain: KAGVTQTPRYLIKTRGQQVTLSCSPISGHRSVSWYQQTPGQGLQFLFEYFSETQRNKGNFPGRFSGRQFSNSRSEMNVSTLELGDSALYLCASSLAGGTTGELFFGEGSRLTVL.

In DNA form, the CDR3 reads TGTGCCAGCGGGCTCGGGGCAAACACAGATACGCAGTATTTT. Amino acids: CASGLGANTDTQYF. The chain carries TRBV19 and TRBJ2-3; either TRBD1 or TRBD2 may fit D (5 bases each). V lost 9 bases and J 2 bases, leaving 15 bases between the germline ends. From germline, CDR1 is LNHDA and CDR2 SQIVND (reference sequence). The CDR3 length is 14 residues.

About this clone: Other DNA variants within this sample encode the same CDR3. V gene TRBV7-9 combines with J gene TRBJ1-1, with 8 bases that match TRBD1. The V segment lost 3 bases and the J segment 5 bases; nucleotides outside the gene matches: 5. This CDR3 is 14 amino acids long. Germline loops: CDR1 SEHNR, CDR2 FQNEAQ (reference sequence). The CDR3 DNA follows: TGTGCCAGCAGCTTTGGACAGGGAGAGACTGAAGCTTTCTTT. This codes for CASSFGQGETEAFF. Drawing the rest from reference TRBV7-9 and TRBJ1-1, the complete variable domain is DTGVSQNPRHKITKRGQNVTFRCDPISEHNRLYWYRQTLGQGPEFLTYFQNEAQLEKSRLLSDRFSAERPKGSFSTLEIQRTEQGDSAMYLCASSFGQGETEAFFGQGTRLTVV.

This clone was detected ten times or more. This chain uses TRBV7-6 with TRBJ2-7; 7 bases are a match to TRBD2. Germline V gives CDR1 SGHVS, CDR2 FNYEAQ. The V and J ends lost 5 bases and 3 bases, in that order; junction bases with no gene match: 13. The CDR3 totals 16 residues. In DNA, the CDR3 is TGTGCCAGCAGCCCTCACGCGGGGGACGGGTTCTACGAGCAGTACTTC. Translation gives CASSPHAGDGFYEQYF.

The CDR3 nucleotides read TGTGCCAGCAGCGAGAGACTAGCGGGAAAGAGTGGTTATGAGCAGTTCTTC. This encodes CASSERLAGKSGYEQFF. The V call is TRBV11-2, the J call TRBJ2-1, with 11 bases that match TRBD2. The ends lost 5 bases at V and 8 bases at J; junction bases unmatched: 14. The CDR3 sequence is 17 residues long. CDR1 is SGHAT, CDR2 FQNNGV, per germline.

A remark on this clone: Other DNA sequences of this sample code for an identical CDR3. The chain has TRBV28 and TRBJ2-1, with a weak D call TRBD2 (6 bases). In germline, CDR1 is MDHEN, CDR2 SYDVKM. The CDR3 extends over 14 amino acids. The germline V and J ends were trimmed by 3 bases and 2 bases, with 8 bases remaining between them. CDR3 nucleotide sequence: TGTGCCAGCAGTTTGGCGGGGACCTACAATGAGCAGTTCTTC. Encoded protein: CASSLAGTYNEQFF. The variable domain in full, completed from reference TRBV28 and TRBJ2-1, reads DVKVTQSSRYLVKRTGEKVFLECVQDMDHENMFWYRQDPGLGLRLIYFSYDVKMKEKGDIPEGYSVSREKKERFSLILESASTNQTSMYLCASSLAGTYNEQFFGPGTRLTVL.

The chain uses TRBV18 and TRBJ1-1, with no clear D. The germline V gene has CDR1 KGHSH and CDR2 LQKENI. Trimming stripped 0 bases from V and 6 bases from J, with 14 bases between. The CDR3 covers 15 residues. The CDR3 nucleotides are TGTGCCAGCTCACCACCGTCGCTCGGTCAGGCTGAAGCTTTCTTT. Its translation is CASSPPSLGQAEAFF. The whole variable domain, filled in from reference TRBV18 and TRBJ1-1, reads NAGVMQNPRHLVRRRGQEARLRCSPMKGHSHVYWYRQLPEEGLKFMVYLQKENIIDESGMPKERFSAEFPKEGPSILRIQQVVRGDSAAYFCASSPPSLGQAEAFFGQGTRLTVV.

V usage is TRBV30 and J usage is TRBJ2-3, with D tentatively TRBD2 (7 bases). V was cut by 5 bases and J by 4 bases, with 16 bases left in between. The CDR3 has 14 amino acids. Per the germline V gene, CDR1 is GTSNPN and CDR2 is SVGIG (reference sequence). CDR3 protein: CAWARGEGPDTQYF. For the CDR3, the DNA is TGTGCCTGGGCAAGGGGGGAGGGCCCAGATACGCAGTATTTT.

This chain connects TRBV5-1 to TRBJ2-7; D ambiguous. Deletions cut 2 bases from V and 4 bases from J, with 13 bases between. Germline V gives CDR1 SGHRS, CDR2 YFSETQ. The CDR3 runs to 14 residues. CDR3 residues: CASSFGASYYEQYF. The CDR3 region has the DNA TGCGCCAGCAGCTTTGGAGCCTCCTATTACGAGCAGTACTTC.

The chain combines TRBV25-1 with TRBJ2-7; D perhaps matches TRBD1 (5 bases). V lost 1 base and J 5 bases, leaving 15 bases between the germline ends. Germline CDR1 is MGHDK and CDR2 is SYGVNS. There are 15 residues in the CDR3. CDR3 DNA: TGTGCCAGCAGTGAATCCGGCAGGGTGAAAGACGAGCAGTACTTC. It translates to CASSESGRVKDEQYF.

The chain employs TRBV14 and TRBJ1-4; D remains ambiguous. V lost 3 bases and J 4 bases, leaving 21 bases between the germline ends. This CDR3 comprises 18 residues. Per the germline V gene, CDR1 is SGHDN and CDR2 is FVKESK. CDR3 amino acids: CASSQYHGRTFLNEKLFF. CDR3 DNA: TGTGCCAGCAGCCAGTACCATGGGCGGACCTTCCTTAATGAAAAACTGTTTTTT.

The V call is TRBV28, the J call TRBJ2-2, with a tentative D call TRBD2 (6 bases). From germline, CDR1 is MDHEN and CDR2 SYDVKM. The length of the CDR3 is 16 residues. The V gene lost 5 bases and the J gene lost 2 bases, with 15 bases spanning the gap. CDR3 loop: CASSPFWGDNTGELFF. Here the CDR3 DNA reads TGTGCCAGCAGTCCTTTCTGGGGGGATAACACCGGGGAGCTGTTTTTT.

The V gene is TRBV10-3, the J gene TRBJ1-5, with D perhaps matching TRBD1 (5 bases). The CDR3 sequence is 13 residues long. Trimming stripped 4 bases from V and 5 bases from J, with 9 bases between. CDR1 and CDR2 (germline): ENHRY, SYGVKD. CDR3 sequence: CAISVRDDQPQHF. CDR3 nucleotides: TGTGCCATCAGTGTAAGGGACGATCAGCCCCAGCATTTT.

V usage is TRBV9 and J usage is TRBJ1-2, with D unresolved. Germline V gives CDR1 SGDLS, CDR2 YYNGEE. V was pared by 4 bases and J by 0 bases, with 13 bases between. The CDR3 runs to 15 residues. CDR3 amino acids: CASSPQAATNYGYTF. The CDR3 DNA sequence: TGTGCCAGCAGCCCCCAGGCAGCTACTAACTATGGCTACACCTTC.

The CDR3 DNA is TGTGCCAGCAGCCCACCCGGAAGGGAAGAGACCCAGTACTTC. It translates to CASSPPGREETQYF. The J gene is TRBJ2-5, the V gene TRBV11-3; D call uncertain. The CDR3 has 14 residues. The germline V and J ends were trimmed by 5 bases and 3 bases, with 13 bases remaining between them. CDR1 SGHNT and CDR2 YENEEA come from the germline V gene.